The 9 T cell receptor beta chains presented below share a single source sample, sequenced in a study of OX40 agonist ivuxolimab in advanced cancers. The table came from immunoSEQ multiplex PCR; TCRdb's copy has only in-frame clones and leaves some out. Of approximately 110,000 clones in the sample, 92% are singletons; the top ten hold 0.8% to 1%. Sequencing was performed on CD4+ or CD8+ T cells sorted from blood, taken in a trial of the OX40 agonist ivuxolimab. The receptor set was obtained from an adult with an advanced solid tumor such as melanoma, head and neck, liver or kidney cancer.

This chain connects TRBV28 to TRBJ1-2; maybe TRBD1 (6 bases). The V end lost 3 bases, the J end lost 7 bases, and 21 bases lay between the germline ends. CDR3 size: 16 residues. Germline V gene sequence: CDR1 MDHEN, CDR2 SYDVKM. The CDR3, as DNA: TGTGCCAGCAGTTTTGTGATGGACAGACGTGCGGGTGGCTACACCTTC. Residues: CASSFVMDRRAGGYTF.

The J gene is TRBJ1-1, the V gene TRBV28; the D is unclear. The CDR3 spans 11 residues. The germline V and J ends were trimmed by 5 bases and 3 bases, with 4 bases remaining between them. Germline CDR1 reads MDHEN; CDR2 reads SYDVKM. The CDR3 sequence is CASSEYTEAFF. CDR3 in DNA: TGTGCCAGCAGTGAATACACTGAAGCTTTCTTT.

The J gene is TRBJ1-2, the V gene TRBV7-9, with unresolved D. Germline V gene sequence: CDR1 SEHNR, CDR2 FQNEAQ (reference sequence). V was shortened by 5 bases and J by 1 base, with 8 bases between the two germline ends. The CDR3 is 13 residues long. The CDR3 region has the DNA TGTGCCAGCAGCCCGGGAGTTAACTATGGCTACACCTTC. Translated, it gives CASSPGVNYGYTF.

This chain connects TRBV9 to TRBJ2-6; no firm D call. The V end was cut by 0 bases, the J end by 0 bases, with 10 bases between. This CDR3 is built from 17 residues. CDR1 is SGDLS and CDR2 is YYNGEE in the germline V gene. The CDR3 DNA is TGTGCCAGCAGCGTAGCTACAGCTAGCTCTGGGGCCAACGTCCTGACTTTC. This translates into CASSVATASSGANVLTF.

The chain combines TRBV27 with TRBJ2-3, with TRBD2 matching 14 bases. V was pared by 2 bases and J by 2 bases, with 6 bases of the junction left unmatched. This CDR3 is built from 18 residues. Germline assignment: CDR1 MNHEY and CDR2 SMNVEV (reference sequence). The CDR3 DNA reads TGTGCCAGCAGTTTAGGGACTAGCGGGAGTCCCTTCACAGATACGCAGTATTTT. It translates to CASSLGTSGSPFTDTQYF.

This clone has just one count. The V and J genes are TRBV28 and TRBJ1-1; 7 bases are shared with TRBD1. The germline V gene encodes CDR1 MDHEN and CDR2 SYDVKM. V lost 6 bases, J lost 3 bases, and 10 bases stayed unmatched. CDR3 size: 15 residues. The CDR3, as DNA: TGTGCCAGCAGCCCCGCAGGGGGAGGGCACACTGAAGCTTTCTTT. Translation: CASSPAGGGHTEAFF. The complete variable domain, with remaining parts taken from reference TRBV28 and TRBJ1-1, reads DVKVTQSSRYLVKRTGEKVFLECVQDMDHENMFWYRQDPGLGLRLIYFSYDVKMKEKGDIPEGYSVSREKKERFSLILESASTNQTSMYLCASSPAGGGHTEAFFGQGTRLTVV.

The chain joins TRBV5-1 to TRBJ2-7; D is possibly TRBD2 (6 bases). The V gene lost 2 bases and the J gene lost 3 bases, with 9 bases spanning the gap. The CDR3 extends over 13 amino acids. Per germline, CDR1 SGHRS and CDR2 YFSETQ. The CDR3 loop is CASSFPGVYEQYF. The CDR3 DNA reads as TGCGCCAGCAGCTTTCCGGGGGTCTACGAGCAGTACTTC. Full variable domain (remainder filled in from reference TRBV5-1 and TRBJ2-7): KAGVTQTPRYLIKTRGQQVTLSCSPISGHRSVSWYQQTPGQGLQFLFEYFSETQRNKGNFPGRFSGRQFSNSRSEMNVSTLELGDSALYLCASSFPGVYEQYFGPGTRLTVT.

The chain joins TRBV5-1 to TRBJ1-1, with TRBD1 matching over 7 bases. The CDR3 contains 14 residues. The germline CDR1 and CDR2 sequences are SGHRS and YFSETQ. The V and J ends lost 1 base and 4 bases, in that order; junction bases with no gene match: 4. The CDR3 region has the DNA TGCGCCAGCAGCTTGACTAGGGACAGCACTGAAGCTTTCTTT. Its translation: CASSLTRDSTEAFF. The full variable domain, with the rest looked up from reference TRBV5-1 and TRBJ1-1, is KAGVTQTPRYLIKTRGQQVTLSCSPISGHRSVSWYQQTPGQGLQFLFEYFSETQRNKGNFPGRFSGRQFSNSRSEMNVSTLELGDSALYLCASSLTRDSTEAFFGQGTRLTVV.

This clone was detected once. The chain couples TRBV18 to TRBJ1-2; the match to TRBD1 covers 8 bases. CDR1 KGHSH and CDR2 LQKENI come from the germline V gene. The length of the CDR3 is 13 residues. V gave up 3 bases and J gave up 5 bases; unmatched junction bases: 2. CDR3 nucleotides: TGTGCCAGCTCACCGGACAGGGAGTATGGCTACACCTTC. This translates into CASSPDREYGYTF.